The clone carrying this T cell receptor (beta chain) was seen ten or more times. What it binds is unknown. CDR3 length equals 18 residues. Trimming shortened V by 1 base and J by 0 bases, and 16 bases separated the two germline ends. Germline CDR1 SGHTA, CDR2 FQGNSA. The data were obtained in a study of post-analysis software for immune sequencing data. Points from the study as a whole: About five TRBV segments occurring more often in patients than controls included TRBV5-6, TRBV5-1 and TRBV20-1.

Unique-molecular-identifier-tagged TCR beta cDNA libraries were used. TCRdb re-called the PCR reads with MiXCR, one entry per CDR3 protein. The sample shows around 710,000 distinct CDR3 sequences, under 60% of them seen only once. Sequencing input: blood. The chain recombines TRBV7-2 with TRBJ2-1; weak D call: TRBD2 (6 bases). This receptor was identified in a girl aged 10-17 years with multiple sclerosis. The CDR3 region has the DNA TGTGCCAGCAGCTTAGGGCGGGGTTTGGTGAGCTCCTACAATGAGCAGTTCTTC. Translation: CASSLGRGLVSSYNEQFF.